One and the same sample provided the 20 T cell receptor beta chains below, sequenced in a study of PD-1 blockade in classical Hodgkin lymphoma. Time point specified: newly diagnosed, previously untreated cHL patient sample. The table came from immunoSEQ multiplex PCR; TCRdb's copy has only in-frame clones and leaves some out. The data hold roughly 32,000 clones, with 94% observed a single time. Sequenced input: peripheral blood mononuclear cells (PBMCs). These receptors all come from a human donor with classical Hodgkin lymphoma.

The chain couples TRBV5-5 to TRBJ2-7; 7 nucleotides line up with TRBD2. The trim removed 5 bases at V and 6 bases at J, leaving 5 bases unmatched. The CDR3 runs 12 residues. Looked up from germline, CDR1 is SGHKS and CDR2 is YYEKEE (reference sequence). The CDR3 DNA reads TGTGCCAGCAGTCCGCTAGCGGTCGAGCAGTACTTC. This encodes CASSPLAVEQYF. Full variable domain (remainder filled in from reference TRBV5-5 and TRBJ2-7): DAGVTQSPTHLIKTRGQQVTLRCSPISGHKSVSWYQQVLGQGPQFIFQYYEKEERGRGNFPDRFSARQFPNYSSELNVNALLLGDSALYLCASSPLAVEQYFGPGTRLTVT.

The chain uses TRBV25-1 and TRBJ2-3; D gene unclear. V was pared by 3 bases and J by 2 bases, with 6 bases between. The CDR3 contains 13 residues. Germline V gene data show CDR1 as MGHDK and CDR2 as SYGVNS. The CDR3 bases are TGTGCCAGCAGTGACCCATACACAGATACGCAGTATTTT. Translation: CASSDPYTDTQYF.

Only one count was recorded for this clone. This sequence joins TRBV7-6 and TRBJ2-7; D may correspond to TRBD1 or TRBD2 (5 bases each). In germline, CDR1 is SGHVS, CDR2 FNYEAQ. The CDR3 length is 15 residues. V gave up 5 bases and J gave up 4 bases, with 18 bases separating them. CDR3 sequence reads: CASSGGWGPIYEQYF. The CDR3 bases are TGTGCCAGCAGCGGGGGATGGGGACCTATTTACGAGCAGTACTTC.

The chain uses TRBV2 and TRBJ2-1; weak D call: TRBD1 (8 bases). Per the germline V gene, CDR1 is SNHLY and CDR2 is FYNNEI. This CDR3 has 14 residues. V was shortened by 7 bases and J by 6 bases, with 16 bases between the two germline ends. Here the CDR3 reads CASTLDREGNEQFF. In nucleotides, the CDR3 is TGTGCCAGCACGTTGGACAGGGAGGGCAATGAGCAGTTCTTC.

CDR3 amino acids: CASSQVKEVYEQYF. The CDR3 bases are TGCGCCAGCAGCCAAGTGAAAGAAGTCTACGAGCAGTACTTC. The genes are TRBV4-1 and TRBJ2-7; D remains ambiguous. CDR3 length: 14 amino acids. V lost 1 base, J lost 3 bases, and 10 bases lay in between. The germline V gene has CDR1 MGHRA and CDR2 YSYEKL.

The rearrangement joins TRBV27 to TRBJ2-6; D is uncertain. This CDR3 comprises 17 residues. V was shortened by 1 base and J by 0 bases, with 10 bases between the two germline ends. The germline gives CDR1 MNHEY, CDR2 SMNVEV (reference sequence). CDR3 in DNA: TGTGCCAGCAGTTTATTAAACATGGACTCTGGGGCCAACGTCCTGACTTTC. Its protein is CASSLLNMDSGANVLTF.

The chain has TRBV12-5 and TRBJ1-5; D gene ambiguous. Germline V CDR1 and CDR2: LGHNT, FRNRAP. Trimming cost V 0 bases and J 7 bases, with 4 bases left between them. This CDR3 region has 12 residues. The CDR3 nucleotides read TGTGCTAGTGGTTTGGTGCCCCAGCCCCAGCATTTT. It codes for CASGLVPQPQHF. The whole variable domain, filled in from reference TRBV12-5 and TRBJ1-5, reads DARVTQTPRHKVTEMGQEVTMRCQPILGHNTVFWYRQTMMQGLELLAYFRNRAPLDDSGMPKDRFSAEMPDATLATLKIQPSEPRDSAVYFCASGLVPQPQHFGDGTRLSIL.

The chain joins TRBV7-9 to TRBJ2-7; D gene ambiguous. Trimming stripped 4 bases from V and 2 bases from J, with 3 bases between. There are 11 residues in the CDR3. The germline gives CDR1 SEHNR, CDR2 FQNEAQ (reference sequence). The CDR3 region has the DNA TGTGCCAGCAGCTCGACCTACGAGCAGTACTTC. Protein sequence: CASSSTYEQYF.

The table lists this clone with a count of one. The J gene is TRBJ2-7, the V gene TRBV23-1; D unresolved. TRBV23-1 counts as an open reading frame of uncertain function. V shed 0 bases and J shed 5 bases, with 26 bases lying between them. This CDR3 contains 19 residues. In nucleotides, the CDR3 is TGCGCCAGCAGTCAATCGGGCCCTACCAGCAGTTACGGGCCAAACGAGCAGTACTTC. Protein: CASSQSGPTSSYGPNEQYF.

The rearrangement links TRBV18 to TRBJ1-2; no clear D gene. Trimming took off 0 bases at V and 3 bases at J, with 8 bases between the two ends. This CDR3 contains 14 residues. CDR1 is KGHSH and CDR2 is LQKENI in the germline V gene. CDR3 DNA sequence: TGTGCCAGCTCACCACCGTCGGGCGACTATGGCTACACCTTC. Amino acids: CASSPPSGDYGYTF.

The chain's CDR3 is CASSFGVVPYNEQFF. Here the CDR3 DNA reads TGTGCCAGCAGCTTCGGGGTCGTTCCCTACAATGAGCAGTTCTTC. This chain joins TRBV5-4 and TRBJ2-1, with TRBD2 as a possible D gene (5 bases). Trimming left V 2 bases short and J 2 bases short, with 11 bases between. Germline CDR1 SGHNT, CDR2 YYREEE (reference sequence). The CDR3 contains 15 residues. Supplemented by reference TRBV5-4 and TRBJ2-1, the full variable domain reads ETGVTQSPTHLIKTRGQQVTLRCSSQSGHNTVSWYQQALGQGPQFIFQYYREEENGRGNFPPRFSGLQFPNYSSELNVNALELDDSALYLCASSFGVVPYNEQFFGPGTRLTVL.

In DNA form, the CDR3 reads TGTGCCAGCAGTTTAGCGGGGACGGATACGCAGTATTTT. Protein sequence: CASSLAGTDTQYF. This rearrangement joins TRBV6-1 to TRBJ2-3; 8 bases map to TRBD2. The CDR3 sequence is 13 residues long. The germline V gene has CDR1 MNHNS and CDR2 SASEGT. V shed 5 bases, J shed 6 bases, and the junction held 4 bases outside the gene matches.

This sequence joins TRBV7-9 and TRBJ2-1; 10 bases align to TRBD1. CDR1 is SEHNR and CDR2 is FQNEAQ in the germline V gene (reference sequence). The CDR3 runs 16 residues. V lost 5 bases and J lost 2; bases outside the gene matches: 6. CDR3 protein: CASSPGGQGAYNEQFF. CDR3 nucleotides: TGTGCCAGCAGCCCTGGAGGACAGGGGGCCTACAATGAGCAGTTCTTC.

The chain has TRBV7-2 and TRBJ1-2; 8 nucleotides align to TRBD1. Trimming at V came to 5 bases and at J to 3 bases, leaving 8 bases not matched to a gene. There are 15 residues in the CDR3. Germline V lookup: CDR1 SGHTA, CDR2 FQGNSA. In DNA, the CDR3 is TGTGCCAGCAGCCATTCCCTACAGGGGGACTATGGCTACACCTTC. Encoded protein: CASSHSLQGDYGYTF.

V is TRBV18 and J is TRBJ2-1; 8 bases map to TRBD2. Germline assignment: CDR1 KGHSH and CDR2 LQKENI. This CDR3 comprises 15 residues. The junction had 9 bases not matched to a gene; V was cut back by 8 bases and J by 3 bases. DNA for the CDR3: TGTGCCAGCGGCGAGGGACTAGGGTTCTACAATGAGCAGTTCTTC. This codes for CASGEGLGFYNEQFF.

This clone was detected only once. This chain uses TRBV2 with TRBJ1-5; a possible D gene is TRBD1 (6 bases). CDR3 length: 13 amino acids. V dropped 4 bases and J dropped 5 bases, with 9 bases sitting between them. Germline V gives CDR1 SNHLY, CDR2 FYNNEI. The CDR3 spells CASSVSGDQPQHF. DNA for the CDR3: TGTGCCAGCAGTGTGTCAGGGGATCAGCCCCAGCATTTT.

This chain joins TRBV15 and TRBJ1-2; D uncertain. The CDR3 is 14 amino acids. Germline V gives CDR1 LNHNV, CDR2 YYDKDF (reference sequence). Trimming removed 5 bases from V and 2 bases from J, with 12 bases in between. CDR3 sequence reads: CATSGGAFNYGYTF. For the CDR3, the DNA is TGTGCCACCAGCGGCGGAGCCTTCAACTATGGCTACACCTTC.

The chain joins TRBV4-2 to TRBJ1-3; no definite D call. The V end lost 0 bases, the J end lost 0 bases, and 9 bases lay between the germline ends. CDR3 length: 16 residues. CDR1 and CDR2 from the germline V gene are LGHNA and YNFKEQ. CDR3 residues: CASSQESLRSGNTIYF. CDR3 nucleotide sequence: TGTGCCAGCAGCCAAGAGTCGTTACGCTCTGGAAACACCATATATTTT.

J is TRBJ2-2 and V is TRBV7-9; 7 nucleotides line up with TRBD2. V was pared by 5 bases and J by 6 bases, with 9 bases of the junction left unmatched. CDR3 size: 15 residues. Germline V gives CDR1 SEHNR, CDR2 FQNEAQ (reference sequence). As DNA, the CDR3 is TGTGCCAGCAGCCTCGGGGGGTCCGGAGCCGGGGAGCTGTTTTTT. Translation: CASSLGGSGAGELFF.

The chain employs TRBV20-1 and TRBJ1-2, with no clear D. This CDR3 region has 8 residues. Germline CDR1 reads DFQATT; CDR2 reads SNEGSKA (reference sequence). Trimming left V 4 bases short and J 10 bases short, with 4 bases between. The CDR3 loop reads CSANSYTF. The CDR3 DNA sequence: TGCAGTGCTAATTCCTACACCTTC.